The source of this T cell receptor (beta chain) is a study of CD8+ T cells in alopecia areata. As the sequencing template, cDNA was produced by extracting RNA and reverse transcribing it. Sequenced by immunoSEQ multiplex PCR; TCRdb stores in-frame clones only, minus some. The sample holds 45,000 to 70,000 clones; 96% are singletons and the top ten take roughly 24%. This receptor was obtained from a human donor with alopecia areata. The sample here was CD8+ T cells sorted from blood, taken at week 0.

The CDR3 nucleotides read TGTGCCAGCAGACCAGGACTAGCGGGGGGCATCGAGTACTTC. It yields the protein CASRPGLAGGIEYF. The chain uses TRBV6-6 and TRBJ2-7; the match to TRBD2 covers 14 bases. Germline loops: CDR1 MNHNY, CDR2 SVGAGI (reference sequence). J lost 11 bases, V lost 6 bases, and 9 bases had no gene match. This CDR3 is 14 amino acids long.